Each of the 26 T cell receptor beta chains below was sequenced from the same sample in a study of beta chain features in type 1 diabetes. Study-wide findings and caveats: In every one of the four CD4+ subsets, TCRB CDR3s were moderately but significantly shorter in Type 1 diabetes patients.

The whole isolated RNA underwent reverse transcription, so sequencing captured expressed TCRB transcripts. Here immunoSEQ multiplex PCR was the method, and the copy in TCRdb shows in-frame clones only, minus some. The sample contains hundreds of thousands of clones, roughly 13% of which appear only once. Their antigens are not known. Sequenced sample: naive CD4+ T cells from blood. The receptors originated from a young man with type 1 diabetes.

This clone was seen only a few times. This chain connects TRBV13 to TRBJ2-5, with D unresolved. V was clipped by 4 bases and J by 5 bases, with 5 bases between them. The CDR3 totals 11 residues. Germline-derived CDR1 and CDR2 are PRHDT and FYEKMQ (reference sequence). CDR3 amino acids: CASSYRETQYF. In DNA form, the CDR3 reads TGTGCCAGCAGCTACCGGGAGACCCAGTACTTC. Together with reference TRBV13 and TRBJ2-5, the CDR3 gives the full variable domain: AAGVIQSPRHLIKEKRETATLKCYPIPRHDTVYWYQQGPGQDPQFLISFYEKMQSDKGSIPDRFSAQQFSDYHSELNMSSLELGDSALYFCASSYRETQYFGPGTRLLVL.

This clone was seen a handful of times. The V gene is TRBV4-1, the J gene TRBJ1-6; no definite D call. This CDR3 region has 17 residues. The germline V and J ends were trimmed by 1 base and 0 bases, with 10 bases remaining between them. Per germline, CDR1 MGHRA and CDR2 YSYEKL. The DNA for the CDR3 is TGCGCCAGCAGCCAAGGGGCCGCTTACTCCTATAATTCACCCCTCCACTTT. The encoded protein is CASSQGAAYSYNSPLHF.

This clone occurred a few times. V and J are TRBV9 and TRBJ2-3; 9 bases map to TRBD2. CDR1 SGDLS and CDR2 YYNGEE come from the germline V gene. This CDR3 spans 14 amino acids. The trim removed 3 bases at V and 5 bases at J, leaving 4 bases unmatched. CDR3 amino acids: CASSEAGGRDTQYF. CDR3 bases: TGTGCCAGCAGCGAAGCGGGGGGACGAGATACGCAGTATTTT.

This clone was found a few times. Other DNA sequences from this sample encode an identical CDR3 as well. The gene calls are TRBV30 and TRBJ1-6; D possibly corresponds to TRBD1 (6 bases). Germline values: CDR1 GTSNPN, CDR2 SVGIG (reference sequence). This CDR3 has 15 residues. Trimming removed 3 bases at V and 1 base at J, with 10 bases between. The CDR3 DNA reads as TGTGCCTGGAGCGGAGGGGGATCCTATAATTCACCCCTCCACTTT. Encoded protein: CAWSGGGSYNSPLHF. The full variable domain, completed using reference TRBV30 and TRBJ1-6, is SQTIHQWPATLVQPVGSPLSLECTVEGTSNPNLYWYRQAAGRGLQLLFYSVGIGQISSEVPQNLSASRPQDRQFILSSKKLLLSDSGFYLCAWSGGGSYNSPLHFGNGTRLTVT.

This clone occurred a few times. CDR3 loop: CASSGRQGQKAGELFF. CDR3 sequence (DNA): TGTGCCAGCAGTGGTAGACAGGGGCAAAAGGCCGGGGAGCTGTTTTTT. V is TRBV25-1 and J is TRBJ2-2, with TRBD1 matching 8 bases. The germline CDR1 and CDR2 sequences are MGHDK and SYGVNS. With V trimmed by 4 bases and J by 6 bases, 10 bases remained unmatched. The CDR3 covers 16 residues.

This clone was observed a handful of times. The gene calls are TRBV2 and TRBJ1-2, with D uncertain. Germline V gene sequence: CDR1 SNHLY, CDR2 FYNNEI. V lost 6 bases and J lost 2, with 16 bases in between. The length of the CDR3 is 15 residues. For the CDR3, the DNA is TGTGCCAGCAGCGTGGTGCGGTTTACGAACTATGGCTACACCTTC. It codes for CASSVVRFTNYGYTF.

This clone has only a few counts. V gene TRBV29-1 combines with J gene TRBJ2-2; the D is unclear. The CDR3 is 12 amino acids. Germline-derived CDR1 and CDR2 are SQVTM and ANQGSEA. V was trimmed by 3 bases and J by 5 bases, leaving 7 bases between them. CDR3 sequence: CSVDLGTGELFF. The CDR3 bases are TGCAGCGTTGATTTGGGAACCGGGGAGCTGTTTTTT.

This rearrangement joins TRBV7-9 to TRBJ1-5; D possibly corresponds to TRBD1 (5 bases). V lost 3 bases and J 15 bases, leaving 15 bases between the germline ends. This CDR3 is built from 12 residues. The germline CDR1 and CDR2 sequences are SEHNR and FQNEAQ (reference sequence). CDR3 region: CASSLGQGGPHF. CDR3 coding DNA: TGTGCCAGCAGCTTGGGCCAGGGAGGCCCGCATTTT.

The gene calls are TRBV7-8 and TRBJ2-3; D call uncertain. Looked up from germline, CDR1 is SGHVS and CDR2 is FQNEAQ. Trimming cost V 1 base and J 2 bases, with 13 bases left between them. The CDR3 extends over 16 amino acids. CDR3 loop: CASSLEDALPTDTQYF. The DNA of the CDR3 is TGTGCCAGCAGCTTAGAGGACGCTCTTCCCACAGATACGCAGTATTTT.

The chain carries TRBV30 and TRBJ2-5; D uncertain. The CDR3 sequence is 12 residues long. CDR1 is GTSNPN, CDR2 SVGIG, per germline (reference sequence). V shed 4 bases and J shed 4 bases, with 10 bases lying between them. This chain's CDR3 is CAWTTGTETQYF. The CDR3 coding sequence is TGTGCCTGGACCACGGGCACAGAGACCCAGTACTTC.

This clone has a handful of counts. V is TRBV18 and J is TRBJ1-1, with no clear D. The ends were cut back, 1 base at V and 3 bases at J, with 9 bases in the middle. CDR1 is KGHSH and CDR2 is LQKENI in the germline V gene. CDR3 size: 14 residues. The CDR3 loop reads CASSPLDGDTEAFF. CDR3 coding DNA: TGTGCCAGCTCACCACTTGACGGTGACACTGAAGCTTTCTTT.

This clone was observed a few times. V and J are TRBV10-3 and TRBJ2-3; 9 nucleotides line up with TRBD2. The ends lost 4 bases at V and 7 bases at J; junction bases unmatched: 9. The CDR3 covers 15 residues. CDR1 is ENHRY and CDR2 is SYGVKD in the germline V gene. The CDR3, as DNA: TGTGCCATCAGTGGTAGCGGGGGCGCAAGTTATACGCAGTATTTT. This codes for CAISGSGGASYTQYF.

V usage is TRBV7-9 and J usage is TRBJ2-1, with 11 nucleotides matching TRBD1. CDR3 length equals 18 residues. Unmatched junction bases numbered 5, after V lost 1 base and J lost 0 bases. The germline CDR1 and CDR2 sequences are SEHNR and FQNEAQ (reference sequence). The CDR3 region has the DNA TGTGCCAGCAGCTTAGGGACAGGGGGCCTCAGCTCCTACAATGAGCAGTTCTTC. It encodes CASSLGTGGLSSYNEQFF. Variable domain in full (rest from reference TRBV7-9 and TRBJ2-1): DTGVSQNPRHKITKRGQNVTFRCDPISEHNRLYWYRQTLGQGPEFLTYFQNEAQLEKSRLLSDRFSAERPKGSFSTLEIQRTEQGDSAMYLCASSLGTGGLSSYNEQFFGPGTRLTVL.

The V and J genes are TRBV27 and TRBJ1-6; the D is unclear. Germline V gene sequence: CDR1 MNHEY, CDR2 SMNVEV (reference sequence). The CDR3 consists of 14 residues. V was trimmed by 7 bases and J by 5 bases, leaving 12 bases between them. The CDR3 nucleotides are TGTGCCAGCAACGCCGCTAGGGATAATTCACCCCTCCACTTT. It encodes CASNAARDNSPLHF.

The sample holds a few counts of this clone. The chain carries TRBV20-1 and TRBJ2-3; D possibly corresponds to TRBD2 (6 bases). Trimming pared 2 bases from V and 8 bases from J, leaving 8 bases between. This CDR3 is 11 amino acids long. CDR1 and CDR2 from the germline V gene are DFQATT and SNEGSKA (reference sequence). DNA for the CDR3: TGCAGTGCTAGATTGGGGGGTACGCAGTATTTT. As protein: CSARLGGTQYF.

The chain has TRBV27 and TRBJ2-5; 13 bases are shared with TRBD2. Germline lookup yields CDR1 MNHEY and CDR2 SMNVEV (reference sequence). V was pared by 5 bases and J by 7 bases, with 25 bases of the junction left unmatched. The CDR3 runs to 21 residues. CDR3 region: CASSPPGGLAGAHEGFRTQYF. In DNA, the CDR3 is TGTGCCAGCAGTCCCCCGGGTGGACTAGCGGGGGCCCACGAGGGTTTTAGGACCCAGTACTTC.

CDR3 sequence: CASETFGVETQYF. CDR3 DNA: TGTGCCAGTGAGACGTTTGGGGTTGAGACGCAGTATTTT. V and J are TRBV7-9 and TRBJ2-3; D unclear. Trimming pared 9 bases from V and 9 bases from J, leaving 19 bases between. Germline CDR1 reads SEHNR; CDR2 reads FQNEAQ (reference sequence). The CDR3 runs to 13 residues.

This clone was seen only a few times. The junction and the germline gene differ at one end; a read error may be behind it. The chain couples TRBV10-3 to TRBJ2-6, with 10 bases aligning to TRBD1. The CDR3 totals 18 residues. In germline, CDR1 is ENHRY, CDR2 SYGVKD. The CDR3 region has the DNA TGTGCCATAAGTGAGTCGTGGGGGACAGGGGCTGGGGCCAACGTCCTGACTTTC. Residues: CAISESWGTGAGANVLTF.

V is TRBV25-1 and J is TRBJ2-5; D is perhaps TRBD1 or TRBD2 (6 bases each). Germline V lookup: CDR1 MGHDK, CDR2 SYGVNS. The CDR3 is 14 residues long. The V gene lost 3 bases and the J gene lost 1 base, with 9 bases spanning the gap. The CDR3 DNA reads TGTGCCAGCAGTGAGGGGGGCTTCCAAGAGACCCAGTACTTC. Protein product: CASSEGGFQETQYF.

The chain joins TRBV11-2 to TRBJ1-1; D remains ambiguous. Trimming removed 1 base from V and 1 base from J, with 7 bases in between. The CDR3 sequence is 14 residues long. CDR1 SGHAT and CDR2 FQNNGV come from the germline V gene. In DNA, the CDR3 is TGTGCCAGCAGCTTAGGGCAGACGAACACTGAAGCTTTCTTT. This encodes CASSLGQTNTEAFF. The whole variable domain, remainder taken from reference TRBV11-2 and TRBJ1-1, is EAGVAQSPRYKIIEKRQSVAFWCNPISGHATLYWYQQILGQGPKLLIQFQNNGVVDDSQLPKDRFSAERLKGVDSTLKIQPAKLEDSAVYLCASSLGQTNTEAFFGQGTRLTVV.

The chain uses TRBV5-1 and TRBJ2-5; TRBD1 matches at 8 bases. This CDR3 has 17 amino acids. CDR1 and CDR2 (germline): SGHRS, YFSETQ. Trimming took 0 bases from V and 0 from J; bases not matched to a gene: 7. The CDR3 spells CASSLVPGGLYQETQYF. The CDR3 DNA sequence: TGCGCCAGCAGCTTGGTGCCAGGGGGCTTGTACCAAGAGACCCAGTACTTC.

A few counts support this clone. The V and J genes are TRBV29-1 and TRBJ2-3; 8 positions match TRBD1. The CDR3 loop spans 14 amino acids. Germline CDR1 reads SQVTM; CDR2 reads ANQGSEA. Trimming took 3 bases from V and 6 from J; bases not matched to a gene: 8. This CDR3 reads CSVESRGLVDTQYF. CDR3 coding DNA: TGCAGCGTTGAGTCCAGGGGGCTTGTGGATACGCAGTATTTT.

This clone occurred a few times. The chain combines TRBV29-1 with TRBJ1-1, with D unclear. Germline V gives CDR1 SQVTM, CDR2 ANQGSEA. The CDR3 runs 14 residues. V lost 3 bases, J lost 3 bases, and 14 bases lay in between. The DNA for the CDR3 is TGCAGCGTTGACAGGACCAACTCCCACACTGAAGCTTTCTTT. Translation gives CSVDRTNSHTEAFF.

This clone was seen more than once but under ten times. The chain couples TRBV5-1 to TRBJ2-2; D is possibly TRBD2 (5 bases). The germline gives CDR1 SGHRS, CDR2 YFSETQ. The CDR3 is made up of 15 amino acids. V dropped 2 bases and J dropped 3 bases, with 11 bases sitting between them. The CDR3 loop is CASSFGVTDTGELFF. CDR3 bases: TGCGCCAGCAGCTTCGGGGTTACGGACACCGGGGAGCTGTTTTTT.

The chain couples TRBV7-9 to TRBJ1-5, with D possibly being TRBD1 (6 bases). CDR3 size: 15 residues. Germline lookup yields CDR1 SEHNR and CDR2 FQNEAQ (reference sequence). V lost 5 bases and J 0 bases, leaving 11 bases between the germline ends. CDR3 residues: CASSVQGDSNQPQHF. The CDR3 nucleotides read TGTGCCAGCAGCGTACAGGGCGATAGCAATCAGCCCCAGCATTTT.

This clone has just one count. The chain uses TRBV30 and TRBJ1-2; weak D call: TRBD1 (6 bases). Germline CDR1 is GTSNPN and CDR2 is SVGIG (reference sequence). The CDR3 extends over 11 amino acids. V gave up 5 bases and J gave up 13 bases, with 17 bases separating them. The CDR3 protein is CAWDPRGPGTF. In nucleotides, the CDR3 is TGTGCCTGGGACCCCAGGGGCCCGGGCACCTTC. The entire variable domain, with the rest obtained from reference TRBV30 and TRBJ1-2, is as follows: SQTIHQWPATLVQPVGSPLSLECTVEGTSNPNLYWYRQAAGRGLQLLFYSVGIGQISSEVPQNLSASRPQDRQFILSSKKLLLSDSGFYLCAWDPRGPGTFGSGTRLTVV.